Each of the 21 T cell receptor beta chains below was sequenced from the same sample in a study of PD-1 blockade in classical Hodgkin lymphoma. Every one of the patients relapsed after autologous stem cell transplantation (brentuximab vedotin exposure was variable). The method was immunoSEQ multiplex PCR; TCRdb's version includes in-frame clones alone and lacks a portion of them. The profile shows about 100,000 clones, approximately 90% of them singletons. Sequences were derived from peripheral blood mononuclear cells (PBMCs), sampled before the second cycle of nivolumab. The receptors shown here come from a human donor with classical Hodgkin lymphoma.

The J gene is TRBJ1-5, the V gene TRBV7-2; D possibly corresponds to TRBD1 (6 bases). V was shortened by 2 bases and J by 7 bases, with 9 bases between the two germline ends. The V gene's germline CDR1 is SGHTA and CDR2 FQGNSA. CDR3 size: 13 residues. The CDR3, as DNA: TGTGCCAGCAGCTTAAGGGGGAAACAGCCCCAGCATTTT. It is translated as CASSLRGKQPQHF.

The table lists this clone with a count of one. The chain is built from TRBV19 and TRBJ1-5; D may be TRBD1 (5 bases). The germline V gene encodes CDR1 LNHDA and CDR2 SQIVND (reference sequence). The germline V and J ends were trimmed by 6 bases and 0 bases, with 12 bases remaining between them. This CDR3 spans 15 amino acids. CDR3 DNA sequence: TGTGCCAGTAGCCCCCAGGGTAATAGCAATCAGCCCCAGCATTTT. It specifies CASSPQGNSNQPQHF.

This chain uses TRBV4-1 with TRBJ1-5, with 8 bases identical to TRBD1. Germline V gene lookup returns CDR1 MGHRA and CDR2 YSYEKL. The trim removed 4 bases at V and 3 bases at J, leaving 8 bases unmatched. The CDR3 loop spans 16 amino acids. The chain's CDR3 is CASSPPDRVNNQPQHF. In nucleotides, the CDR3 is TGCGCCAGCAGCCCCCCGGACAGGGTAAACAATCAGCCCCAGCATTTT.

The V gene is TRBV27, the J gene TRBJ1-1; D not certain. This CDR3 comprises 15 residues. Per germline, CDR1 MNHEY and CDR2 SMNVEV (reference sequence). V was trimmed by 0 bases and J by 1 base, leaving 9 bases between them. CDR3 bases: TGTGCCAGCAGTTTATCCTATACTTCGAACACTGAAGCTTTCTTT. It translates to CASSLSYTSNTEAFF.

The rearrangement links TRBV21-1 to TRBJ1-1. TRBV21-1 is labeled a pseudogene. This CDR3 region has 16 residues. The chain's CDR3 is CASSPHKGMPWTEAFF. DNA for the CDR3: TGTGCCAGCAGCCCCCACAAAGGGATGCCCTGGACTGAAGCTTTCTTT.

This clone has just one count. J is TRBJ2-7 and V is TRBV28; TRBD1 aligns across 7 bases. Looked up from germline, CDR1 is MDHEN and CDR2 is SYDVKM. The CDR3 runs 16 residues. The junction had 11 bases not matched to a gene; V was cut back by 6 bases and J by 0 bases. CDR3 residues: CASSDLTGISSYEQYF. The CDR3 coding sequence is TGTGCCAGCAGCGACCTGACAGGGATTAGCTCCTACGAGCAGTACTTC.

The chain uses TRBV5-4 and TRBJ2-7; a weak D match, TRBD2 (6 bases). The CDR3 covers 17 residues. CDR1 SGHNT and CDR2 YYREEE come from the germline V gene (reference sequence). V was pared by 3 bases and J by 1 base, with 20 bases between. CDR3 sequence (DNA): TGTGCCAGCAGCTCCACCCTCCTTGGCGGGGCGTCCTACGAGCAGTACTTC. Its protein product is CASSSTLLGGASYEQYF.

The chain carries TRBV7-2 and TRBJ2-1; D is perhaps TRBD1 (6 bases). The CDR3 is 15 residues long. The germline CDR1 and CDR2 sequences are SGHTA and FQGNSA. Deletions cut 4 bases from V and 6 bases from J, with 16 bases between. The CDR3 reads CASSSGQMVPNEQFF. The CDR3, as DNA: TGTGCCAGCAGCTCGGGACAAATGGTCCCCAATGAGCAGTTCTTC.

In DNA, the CDR3 is TGTGCCAGCAGCTCGGGGAGAGGAAACACTGAAGCTTTCTTT. This translates into CASSSGRGNTEAFF. This chain joins TRBV7-2 and TRBJ1-1; D is unresolved. From germline, CDR1 is SGHTA and CDR2 FQGNSA. The CDR3 loop spans 14 amino acids. Trimming took 4 bases from V and 2 from J, leaving 11 bases between them.

In this sample, this clone turned up once. This rearrangement joins TRBV29-1 to TRBJ2-7, with D perhaps given as TRBD1 or TRBD2 (5 bases each). Germline V gives CDR1 SQVTM, CDR2 ANQGSEA. CDR3 length equals 13 residues. The V gene lost 4 bases and the J gene lost 1 base, with 11 bases spanning the gap. CDR3 bases: TGCAGCGTTGGACAGCGGTTTTCCTACGAGCAGTACTTC. Translating gives CSVGQRFSYEQYF.

The V call is TRBV20-1, the J call TRBJ2-1; D gene ambiguous. The CDR3 covers 11 residues. The germline V gene encodes CDR1 DFQATT and CDR2 SNEGSKA (reference sequence). The V end was cut by 4 bases, the J end by 5 bases, with 6 bases between. The CDR3 protein is CSATPHNEQFF. The CDR3 DNA is TGCAGTGCTACGCCCCACAATGAGCAGTTCTTC.

CDR3 loop: CASSEPGQFNQPQHF. In nucleotides, the CDR3 is TGTGCCAGCAGTGAACCGGGACAGTTCAATCAGCCCCAGCATTTT. The chain has TRBV25-1 and TRBJ1-5; 7 nucleotides match TRBD1. CDR1 MGHDK and CDR2 SYGVNS come from the germline V gene. The trim removed 2 bases at V and 3 bases at J, leaving 4 bases unmatched. The CDR3 extends over 15 amino acids.

The gene calls are TRBV7-2 and TRBJ2-1; 8 nucleotides align to TRBD1. Germline CDR1 SGHTA, CDR2 FQGNSA. Trimming at V came to 4 bases and at J to 4 bases, leaving 3 bases not matched to a gene. CDR3 size: 14 residues. This CDR3 is CASSSWTGYNEQFF. Here the CDR3 DNA reads TGTGCCAGCAGCTCCTGGACAGGGTACAATGAGCAGTTCTTC.

In this sample, this clone turned up once. The chain has TRBV28 and TRBJ1-1; D gene unclear. V lost 1 base and J lost 1, with 7 bases in between. This CDR3 comprises 14 residues. Germline lookup yields CDR1 MDHEN and CDR2 SYDVKM. The DNA for the CDR3 is TGTGCCAGCAGTTTATATTCGGAGAACACTGAAGCTTTCTTT. It codes for CASSLYSENTEAFF.

This rearrangement joins TRBV7-2 to TRBJ1-5; 7 positions match TRBD1. Trimming removed 2 bases from V and 1 base from J; junction bases left unmatched: 5. Germline CDR1 reads SGHTA; CDR2 reads FQGNSA. CDR3 length: 16 residues. CDR3 sequence: CASSLRGPWSNQPQHF. CDR3 in DNA: TGTGCCAGCAGCTTAAGGGGGCCGTGGAGCAATCAGCCCCAGCATTTT.

The genes are TRBV19 and TRBJ2-7; TRBD2 matches 12 bases. Germline CDR1 is LNHDA and CDR2 is SQIVND (reference sequence). With 5 bases clipped from V and 7 bases from J, the junction kept 15 bases outside the gene matches. The CDR3 length is 17 residues. Here the CDR3 reads CASSASLGLAGPGEQYF. CDR3 nucleotide sequence: TGTGCCAGTAGTGCTTCCCTCGGACTAGCGGGGCCCGGGGAGCAGTACTTC.

The gene calls are TRBV5-6 and TRBJ1-3, with D maybe TRBD1 (6 bases). The CDR3 runs 19 residues. The germline CDR1 and CDR2 sequences are SGHDT and YYEEEE. Trimming took 0 bases from V and 0 from J, leaving 19 bases between them. The CDR3 coding sequence is TGTGCCAGCAGCTTGGCGGGTCCGGCGGGGACAACCTCTGGAAACACCATATATTTT. It codes for CASSLAGPAGTTSGNTIYF.

The gene calls are TRBV27 and TRBJ1-5; TRBD1 is a possible D gene (5 bases). Germline values: CDR1 MNHEY, CDR2 SMNVEV (reference sequence). The CDR3 covers 15 residues. V was pared by 3 bases and J by 4 bases, with 13 bases between. CDR3 loop: CASSLVRAGNQPQHF. The CDR3 region has the DNA TGTGCCAGCAGTTTGGTCAGGGCCGGGAATCAGCCCCAGCATTTT.

This chain uses TRBV11-2 with TRBJ2-7; D possibly corresponds to TRBD2 (5 bases). From germline, CDR1 is SGHAT and CDR2 FQNNGV. The length of the CDR3 is 16 residues. Trimming stripped 2 bases from V and 2 bases from J, with 16 bases between. The CDR3 DNA reads as TGTGCCAGCAGCTTAATTACGGGGAGCGCTGCCTACGAGCAGTACTTC. Encoded protein: CASSLITGSAAYEQYF.

The V call is TRBV6-5, the J call TRBJ2-7, with D perhaps matching TRBD1 (6 bases). This CDR3 is built from 13 residues. V was cut by 2 bases and J by 3 bases, with 8 bases left in between. Germline CDR1 reads MNHEY; CDR2 reads SVGAGI. The DNA for the CDR3 is TGTGCCAGCAGTTACGGACAGTTCTACGAGCAGTACTTC. It is translated as CASSYGQFYEQYF.

The chain uses TRBV5-4 and TRBJ1-1; D is possibly TRBD1 (6 bases). Germline values: CDR1 SGHNT, CDR2 YYREEE (reference sequence). Deletions cut 0 bases from V and 4 bases from J, with 10 bases between. The CDR3 has 14 amino acids. CDR3: CASSLGTGLTEAFF. The CDR3 DNA reads as TGTGCCAGCAGCTTGGGCACAGGGCTCACTGAAGCTTTCTTT.